The next 6 T cell receptor beta chains were all read from a single sample in a study of blood T cell repertoires in COVID-19. Repertoires were generated with immunoSEQ multiplex PCR, while TCRdb's copy carries only in-frame clones and drops some. The sample records approximately 290,000 clones, about nine tenths being singletons. What was sequenced was peripheral blood. The receptor set was obtained from a woman in her 30s with COVID-19, enrolled during active disease.

The CDR3 DNA follows: TGTGCCAGCAGTTTTTCAAGAAACACCATATATTTT. Translating gives CASSFSRNTIYF. The chain couples TRBV12-3 or TRBV12-4 to TRBJ1-3; no definite D call. Trimming took off 3 bases at V and 5 bases at J, with 5 bases between the two ends. The CDR3 is 12 amino acids.

This chain joins TRBV4-1 and TRBJ2-3; 15 positions match TRBD2. This CDR3 is 18 amino acids long. The V segment lost 1 base and the J segment 4 bases; nucleotides outside the gene matches: 6. Germline V gene lookup returns CDR1 MGHRA and CDR2 YSYEKL. The CDR3 sequence: CASSQAGLAGGLADTQYF. The CDR3 DNA is TGCGCCAGCAGCCAAGCCGGACTAGCGGGGGGGCTGGCAGATACGCAGTATTTT.

Notes on this clone: The junction does not match germline at one end; this may be a read error. The rearrangement links TRBV7-9 to TRBJ2-5, with D possibly matching TRBD1 (5 bases). In germline, CDR1 is SEHNR, CDR2 FQNEAQ (reference sequence). This CDR3 is built from 13 residues. This CDR3 reads CAGEDGHQDTQYF. The CDR3, as DNA: TGTGCCGGAGAGGACGGACATCAAGACACCCAGTACTTC.

V gene TRBV19 combines with J gene TRBJ1-2; TRBD1 is a possible D gene (5 bases). Trimming pared 1 base from V and 2 bases from J, leaving 14 bases between. The CDR3 sequence is 16 residues long. CDR1 is LNHDA, CDR2 SQIVND, per germline (reference sequence). The DNA of the CDR3 is TGTGCCAGTAGTATAGGGCAGGGATACGCGAACTATGGCTACACCTTC. The encoded protein is CASSIGQGYANYGYTF.

The chain employs TRBV5-6 and TRBJ1-2; 7 bases line up with TRBD1. With V trimmed by 4 bases and J by 7 bases, 10 bases remained unmatched. This CDR3 comprises 14 residues. CDR1 and CDR2 (germline): SGHDT, YYEEEE. The CDR3 is CASSPGQGGPGYTF. CDR3 nucleotide sequence: TGTGCCAGCAGCCCGGGCCAGGGGGGTCCTGGCTACACCTTC.

The rearrangement uses TRBV3-1 (or the pseudogene TRBV3-2) and TRBJ1-4; possibly TRBD1 for D (6 bases). This CDR3 spans 24 amino acids. V lost 4 bases and J 0 bases, leaving 36 bases between the germline ends. The germline V gene encodes CDR1 LGHDT and CDR2 YNNKEL (reference sequence). The DNA for the CDR3 is TGTGCCAGCAGCCCGATCCGCAACCCAACACAGGGCCACTACCTATTGACAACTAATGAAAAACTGTTTTTT. It specifies CASSPIRNPTQGHYLLTTNEKLFF.